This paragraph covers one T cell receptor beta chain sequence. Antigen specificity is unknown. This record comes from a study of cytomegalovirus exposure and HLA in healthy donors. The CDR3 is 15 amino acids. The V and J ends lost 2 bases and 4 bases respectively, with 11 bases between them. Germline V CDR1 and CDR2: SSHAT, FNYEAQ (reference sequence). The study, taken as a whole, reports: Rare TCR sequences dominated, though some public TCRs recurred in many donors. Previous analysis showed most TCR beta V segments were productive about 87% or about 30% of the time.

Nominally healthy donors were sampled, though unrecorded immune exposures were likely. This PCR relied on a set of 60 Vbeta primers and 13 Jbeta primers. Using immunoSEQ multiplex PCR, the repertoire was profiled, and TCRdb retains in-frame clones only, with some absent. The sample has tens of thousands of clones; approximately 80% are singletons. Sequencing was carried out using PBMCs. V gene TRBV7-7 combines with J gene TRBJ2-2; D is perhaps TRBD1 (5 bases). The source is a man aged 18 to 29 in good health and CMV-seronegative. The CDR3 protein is CASSLQGVGTGELFF. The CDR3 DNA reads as TGTGCCAGCAGCTTACAGGGCGTCGGCACCGGGGAGCTGTTTTTT.